There are many counts of the clone carrying this T cell receptor beta chain. Its antigen remains unknown. The ends lost 1 base at V and 3 bases at J; junction bases unmatched: 15. The CDR3 contains 19 residues. Germline loops: CDR1 SGHTA, CDR2 FQGNSA. MiXCR, run by TCRdb on the reads, gives a single entry per CDR3 protein. This table holds about 310,000 distinct CDR3 sequences, about 25% found once. The data originate from a study of T cell repertoires in cytomegalovirus infection. Turning to the study itself: CMV epitopes that were recently identified and HLA-C-restricted were used alongside well-studied HLA-B-restricted ones. Both a matching HLA type and CMV infection were indicated by public TCR beta signatures.

General study findings and limits: HLA-C-restricted TCR beta clonotypes specific for CMV led the ex vivo response. Summed frequency of shared TCR beta families picked out CMV carriers who also had the relevant HLA.

The clonotype comes from a human donor in good health (CMV status not recorded). Some clones in this sample may be carry-over from other donors' samples. The source material was cultured PBMCs, sampled from culture after CMV antigen stimulation. The rearrangement links TRBV7-2 to TRBJ1-5; 7 bases line up with TRBD1. DNA of the CDR3: TGTGCCAGCAGCTTAGTCGCCCAAGCGGGCAGGGGGACCAATCAGCCCCAGCATTTT. It yields the protein CASSLVAQAGRGTNQPQHF.